This TCR beta chain derives from a study of graft-versus-host responses after intestinal transplantation (dated by TCRdb to the early 2020s). Background for the entire study: The transplants that recipients got were multivisceral, liver-intestinal, or isolated intestinal. Alloreactive clones were identified by sequencing pre-transplant mixed lymphocyte reaction products and comparing them with unstimulated pre-transplant donor and recipient T cells. Anti-thymocyte globulin induction was given to all recipients, followed by maintenance tacrolimus and steroids for approximately 3 years. Donor T cell macrochimerism was defined as a peak of at least 4% donor T cells among recipient peripheral blood mononuclear cells. Bulk TCR-beta CDR3 sequencing was used to track graft-versus-host and host-versus-graft alloreactive T cell clones in the graft, circulation and bone marrow after intestinal transplantation. Of the 20 to 25 intestinal transplant recipients enrolled in the cohort, one of whom was a retransplant, 3 patients without pretransplant specimens were excluded. Samples from a few later patients were sequenced in-house on an Illumina MiSeq with MiXCR processing rather than by the commercial service.

The sample holds one count of this clone. No antigen is known for it. No base quality values were provided; no much bigger clone lies one nucleotide off. The method was the immunoSEQ multiplex PCR assay. For most patients, genomic DNA was subjected to high-throughput TCR-beta CDR3 sequencing by Adaptive Biotechnologies. In the paper's pipeline: TCR sequencing data were retrieved from Adaptive's ImmunoSEQ software for 15 to 20 patients, whereas a few other patients were processed with MiXCR and VDJtools. CDR3 nucleotide sequences shared by donor and recipient were removed because the origin of these sequences could not be assigned. At least 2-fold expansion over unstimulated cells and a minimum CFSE-low frequency of 0.002% (template counts) or 0.001% (read counts) were required for clones to be classified as alloreactive. Clones were considered mappable if detected in sequenced pre-transplant spleen, lymph node, or MLR CFSE-low populations of the donor or recipient. Cumulative frequency of alloreactive clones was calculated as a percentage of all sequences weighted by copy number. TCRdb took over this immuneACCESS table, retaining in-frame rearrangements with V and J assigned. Such tables are incomplete; in checked studies, under half of the missing clones stem from an unresolved V gene, and the remainder is unexplained. That table gives V, J and clone size, and the DNA gave D and trimming. Counted in this sample were tens of thousands of clones; roughly nine tenths of them appeared once. 2% to 2.5% of the sample belongs to the ten largest clones.

What the authors observed across the whole study: The relatively low number and heterogeneity of intestinal transplant patients limited the conclusions. Early after transplant, peak levels of circulating GvH clones were associated with declines in HvG clones. Patients with donor T cell macrochimerism had high GvH to HvG T cell clonal ratios in their allografts. GvH clones were found in recipient bone marrow, and some of the GvH clones appeared earlier in ileal mucosa or blood, which is consistent with an intestinal mucosal origin.

Blood samples were collected up to 4 times in the first month after transplant and then at least monthly when available. The CDR3 runs 13 residues from the cysteine to the phenylalanine. CDR3 DNA only is kept here, 39 bases in frame from base 1. CDR1 and CDR2 are read off the germline V gene as SGHRS and YFSETQ. Trimming at the junction amounts to 4 bases on V and 0 bases on J, and the germline ends lie 7 bases apart. This clonotype was obtained from a human patient who received an intestinal transplant, so some T cells may come from the graft donor. This specimen was PBMCs, taken approximately 300 days after intestinal transplant. The chain joins TRBV5-1 to TRBJ1-1, with no confident D gene call. The nucleotides are TGCGCCAGCAGCCTAATCATGAACACTGAAGCTTTCTTT. Its product reads: CASSLIMNTEAFF.